Shown below are 9 T cell receptor beta chains from a single sample sequenced in a study of beta chain features in type 1 diabetes. Every isolated RNA sample was fully reverse transcribed, so sequencing captured expressed TCRB transcripts. Data came from immunoSEQ multiplex PCR; TCRdb stores just in-frame clones and leaves some out. The sample includes under 450,000 clones, about 15% of them seen just once. The sequencing input was naive CD4+ T cells from blood. These TCRs come from a woman aged 18-30 years in good health.

V and J are TRBV30 and TRBJ2-5, with D possibly being TRBD2 (6 bases). The germline CDR1 and CDR2 sequences are GTSNPN and SVGIG (reference sequence). This CDR3 is 14 amino acids long. Trimming pared 0 bases from V and 6 bases from J, leaving 14 bases between. The CDR3 region is CAWSVSHGRKTQYF. The CDR3, as DNA: TGTGCCTGGAGTGTTAGTCACGGGAGAAAGACCCAGTACTTC. The entire variable domain, with the rest obtained from reference TRBV30 and TRBJ2-5, is as follows: SQTIHQWPATLVQPVGSPLSLECTVEGTSNPNLYWYRQAAGRGLQLLFYSVGIGQISSEVPQNLSASRPQDRQFILSSKKLLLSDSGFYLCAWSVSHGRKTQYFGPGTRLLVL.

The CDR3 here is CASSDLLSWTQYF. The DNA for the CDR3 is TGTGCCAGCAGTGACCTCCTCTCTTGGACCCAGTACTTC. The chain combines TRBV2 with TRBJ2-5; D is undetermined. This CDR3 has 13 amino acids. Deletions cut 3 bases from V and 7 bases from J, with 12 bases between. Germline V gene data show CDR1 as SNHLY and CDR2 as FYNNEI.

This clone was observed a handful of times. This chain links TRBV5-1 with TRBJ1-5; D ambiguous. The CDR3 has 15 amino acids. From germline, CDR1 is SGHRS and CDR2 YFSETQ. V lost 4 bases to trimming and J lost 3 bases, with 14 bases between them. The CDR3 reads CASSPGGGNNQPQHF. The CDR3 DNA is TGCGCCAGCAGCCCCGGTGGAGGAAACAATCAGCCCCAGCATTTT.

The rearrangement links TRBV28 to TRBJ1-5; the D gene is possibly TRBD1 (6 bases). CDR1 is MDHEN and CDR2 is SYDVKM in the germline V gene. The CDR3 loop spans 14 amino acids. The ends were cut back, 7 bases at V and 2 bases at J, with 12 bases in the middle. The CDR3 DNA follows: TGTGCCAGCAAGTCTTCAGGGGGCAATCAGCCCCAGCATTTT. This gives the protein CASKSSGGNQPQHF.

In its sample, this clone was seen a few times. The rearrangement uses TRBV7-2 and TRBJ1-4; TRBD1 aligns across 11 bases. In germline, CDR1 is SGHTA, CDR2 FQGNSA. This CDR3 contains 14 residues. J gave up 13 bases and V 4 bases, and 8 bases lay outside the gene matches. CDR3 coding DNA: TGTGCCAGCAGCTCTGGGGGACAGGGGGGACTACTGTTTTTT. Its translation: CASSSGGQGGLLFF.

This clone occurred a few times. The chain recombines TRBV7-2 with TRBJ1-3; D gene uncertain. The CDR3 is 15 residues long. V was cut by 5 bases and J by 0 bases, with 11 bases left in between. Germline assignment: CDR1 SGHTA and CDR2 FQGNSA. The CDR3 nucleotides are TGTGCCAGCAGCCCCTCGGGTTACTCTGGAAACACCATATATTTT. Residues: CASSPSGYSGNTIYF.

This chain uses TRBV20-1 with TRBJ2-1; tentatively, D is TRBD1 (6 bases). Looked up from germline, CDR1 is DFQATT and CDR2 is SNEGSKA (reference sequence). This CDR3 spans 11 amino acids. V was cut by 6 bases and J by 9 bases, with 12 bases left in between. The CDR3 reads CSANRVPEQFF. DNA for the CDR3: TGCAGTGCAAACAGGGTTCCTGAGCAGTTCTTC.

The rearrangement joins TRBV5-4 to TRBJ2-3; D call uncertain. The ends were cut back, 0 bases at V and 5 bases at J, with 7 bases in the middle. Germline V gene lookup returns CDR1 SGHNT and CDR2 YYREEE (reference sequence). The CDR3 runs to 13 residues. DNA of the CDR3: TGTGCCAGCAGCTTGGCAGGTGTAGATACGCAGTATTTT. It translates to CASSLAGVDTQYF.

This clone showed up just a few times. CDR3 amino acids: CASSFQSGWADTQYF. CDR3 sequence (DNA): TGTGCCAGCAGCTTCCAGAGCGGGTGGGCAGATACGCAGTATTTT. This chain joins TRBV7-9 and TRBJ2-3, with a possible D match to TRBD2 (6 bases). Trimming took 3 bases from V and 4 from J, leaving 14 bases between them. Germline assignment: CDR1 SEHNR and CDR2 FQNEAQ (reference sequence). This CDR3 contains 15 residues. Full variable domain (missing parts from reference TRBV7-9 and TRBJ2-3): DTGVSQNPRHKITKRGQNVTFRCDPISEHNRLYWYRQTLGQGPEFLTYFQNEAQLEKSRLLSDRFSAERPKGSFSTLEIQRTEQGDSAMYLCASSFQSGWADTQYFGPGTRLTVL.